The 27 T cell receptor beta chains below come from one sample, sequenced in a study of blood T cell repertoires in COVID-19. Profiled with immunoSEQ multiplex PCR; TCRdb holds only in-frame clones, not every one. The sample gives around 250,000 clones, roughly 84% of which show up once; about 6.9% is in the top ten. Sequencing was carried out using PBMCs or T cells enriched from blood (not recorded which). The receptors originated from a woman aged 50 to 60 who had been exposed to COVID-19.

This clone has just a few counts. This rearrangement joins TRBV29-1 to TRBJ2-2; tentatively, D is TRBD2 (5 bases). Germline values: CDR1 SQVTM, CDR2 ANQGSEA. Trimming left V 4 bases short and J 3 bases short, with 9 bases between. The CDR3 contains 13 residues. The CDR3 loop reads CSVARGYTGELFF. In nucleotides, the CDR3 is TGCAGCGTTGCAAGAGGGTACACCGGGGAGCTGTTTTTT.

This clone was seen just once. V gene TRBV9 combines with J gene TRBJ2-1; TRBD2 aligns across 9 bases. CDR1 SGDLS and CDR2 YYNGEE come from the germline V gene. V lost 4 bases to trimming and J lost 8 bases; unmatched junction nucleotides: 13. This CDR3 is 16 amino acids long. The CDR3 reads CASSRRGGLGNDEQFF. DNA of the CDR3: TGTGCCAGCAGCAGGCGGGGGGGCTTGGGAAACGATGAGCAGTTCTTC.

In its sample, this clone was seen a few times. The CDR3 reads CASSLIFGDTQYF. The DNA for the CDR3 is TGTGCCAGCAGCTTAATTTTTGGCGATACGCAGTATTTT. This chain joins TRBV5-4 and TRBJ2-3; D is undetermined. Germline V gene sequence: CDR1 SGHNT, CDR2 YYREEE (reference sequence). The CDR3 length is 13 residues. The V and J ends lost 2 bases and 6 bases respectively, with 10 bases between them.

The chain recombines TRBV5-1 with TRBJ2-3; TRBD2 is a possible D gene (5 bases). Between the trimmed V and J ends, which lost 1 base and 1 base, there was a span of 13 bases. The germline V gene has CDR1 SGHRS and CDR2 YFSETQ. This CDR3 is built from 16 residues. CDR3 coding DNA: TGCGCCAGCAGCTTGCTAACACTAGAGGGCACAGATACGCAGTATTTT. Translating gives CASSLLTLEGTDTQYF.

The chain has TRBV10-3 and TRBJ1-6; D unclear. The length of the CDR3 is 14 residues. Deletions cut 0 bases from V and 6 bases from J, with 6 bases between. Germline V gene lookup returns CDR1 ENHRY and CDR2 SYGVKD. In DNA, the CDR3 is TGTGCCATCAGTGAGTCGGCGGCTAATTCACCCCTCCACTTT. It encodes CAISESAANSPLHF.

The chain recombines TRBV11-1 with TRBJ2-7; 9 nucleotides match TRBD1. With V trimmed by 4 bases and J by 3 bases, 4 bases remained unmatched. This CDR3 spans 14 amino acids. From germline, CDR1 is SGHAT and CDR2 FQDESV (reference sequence). For the CDR3, the DNA is TGTGCCAGCAGCTCCGGGACAGGGCTCTACGAGCAGTACTTC. Translating it yields CASSSGTGLYEQYF.

The chain joins TRBV10-2 to TRBJ2-2; D possibly corresponds to TRBD1 (6 bases). The V and J ends lost 7 bases and 4 bases respectively, with 16 bases between them. Germline CDR1 WSHSY, CDR2 SAAADI. The length of the CDR3 is 15 residues. CDR3 loop: CASNPGHGLTGELFF. DNA for the CDR3: TGCGCCAGCAACCCGGGACATGGACTCACCGGGGAGCTGTTTTTT.

The V gene is TRBV3-1 (or the pseudogene TRBV3-2), the J gene TRBJ1-2; D gene unclear. The V end lost 4 bases, the J end lost 0 bases, and 9 bases lay between the germline ends. Germline lookup yields CDR1 LGHDT and CDR2 YNNKEL (reference sequence). The CDR3 spans 14 residues. As DNA, the CDR3 is TGTGCCAGCAGCCCCCTAGAGTCTAACTATGGCTACACCTTC. Protein sequence: CASSPLESNYGYTF.

The chain combines TRBV5-6 with TRBJ1-5; D gene uncertain. The CDR3 is made up of 12 amino acids. The V gene lost 0 bases and the J gene lost 7 bases, with 5 bases spanning the gap. Germline assignment: CDR1 SGHDT and CDR2 YYEEEE. CDR3 sequence: CASSLGPQPQHF. The CDR3 region has the DNA TGTGCCAGCAGCTTGGGGCCGCAGCCCCAGCATTTT.

This clone was seen a handful of times. The chain joins TRBV3-1 (or the pseudogene TRBV3-2) to TRBJ2-1, with 7 bases identical to TRBD2. Germline V lookup: CDR1 LGHDT, CDR2 YNNKEL (reference sequence). V lost 6 bases to trimming and J lost 6 bases; unmatched junction nucleotides: 2. This CDR3 spans 12 amino acids. The CDR3 DNA sequence: TGTGCCAGCAGTCGGACTAGCAATGAGCAGTTCTTC. Translating gives CASSRTSNEQFF.

The V call is TRBV7-2, the J call TRBJ2-3, with 13 bases matching TRBD2. The CDR3 has 16 amino acids. CDR1 and CDR2 from the germline V gene are SGHTA and FQGNSA. With V trimmed by 3 bases and J by 4 bases, 4 bases remained unmatched. The CDR3 region has the DNA TGTGCCAGCAGCTTGCGACTAGCGGGGGGTTCAGATACGCAGTATTTT. It is translated as CASSLRLAGGSDTQYF.

This sequence joins TRBV14 and TRBJ2-3; 8 bases agree with TRBD1. Germline CDR1 is SGHDN and CDR2 is FVKESK. The ends lost 1 base at V and 4 bases at J; junction bases unmatched: 7. There are 16 residues in the CDR3. In nucleotides, the CDR3 is TGTGCCAGCAGCCAAGTACTGCCAGGGGGCCCAGATACGCAGTATTTT. It codes for CASSQVLPGGPDTQYF.

The chain recombines TRBV4-1 with TRBJ1-5; TRBD1 matches at 7 bases. Germline V gives CDR1 MGHRA, CDR2 YSYEKL. V shed 3 bases and J 8 bases; nucleotides not matched to a gene: 10. The CDR3 sequence is 15 residues long. The CDR3 reads CASSHTVKGAKPQHF. The CDR3 coding sequence is TGCGCCAGCAGCCATACAGTGAAGGGGGCTAAGCCCCAGCATTTT.

The chain has TRBV11-2 and TRBJ1-3; D unclear. Germline V gene sequence: CDR1 SGHAT, CDR2 FQNNGV. This CDR3 has 14 amino acids. V lost 8 bases and J 4 bases, leaving 15 bases between the germline ends. CDR3 protein: CASGHLLPGNTIYF. DNA of the CDR3: TGTGCCAGCGGTCATCTATTGCCAGGAAACACCATATATTTT.

This rearrangement joins TRBV12-5 to TRBJ2-6; 7 bases agree with TRBD1. The ends lost 0 bases at V and 0 bases at J; junction bases unmatched: 8. This CDR3 has 19 amino acids. Looked up from germline, CDR1 is LGHNT and CDR2 is FRNRAP. CDR3 region: CASGLVLLGTASGANVLTF. For the CDR3, the DNA is TGTGCTAGTGGTTTGGTACTGCTCGGGACAGCCTCTGGGGCCAACGTCCTGACTTTC.

V usage is TRBV10-3 and J usage is TRBJ2-1; TRBD2 matches 9 bases. From germline, CDR1 is ENHRY and CDR2 SYGVKD. J was trimmed by 6 bases and V by 4 bases; bases with no gene match: 7. The CDR3 length is 15 residues. CDR3: CAISGSGGPLNEQFF. CDR3 bases: TGTGCCATCAGTGGGAGCGGGGGGCCCCTCAATGAGCAGTTCTTC.

V usage is TRBV7-9 and J usage is TRBJ2-7; tentative D call: TRBD2 (5 bases). The CDR3 consists of 14 residues. V shed 6 bases and J shed 0 bases, with 12 bases lying between them. Per the germline V gene, CDR1 is SEHNR and CDR2 is FQNEAQ (reference sequence). This chain's CDR3 is CASSKGGRSYEQYF. CDR3 in DNA: TGTGCCAGCAGTAAGGGCGGGCGCTCCTACGAGCAGTACTTC. Filled out from reference TRBV7-9 and TRBJ2-7, the complete variable domain reads DTGVSQNPRHKITKRGQNVTFRCDPISEHNRLYWYRQTLGQGPEFLTYFQNEAQLEKSRLLSDRFSAERPKGSFSTLEIQRTEQGDSAMYLCASSKGGRSYEQYFGPGTRLTVT.

The chain couples TRBV28 to TRBJ1-5; D unclear. Trimming shortened V by 3 bases and J by 2 bases, and 8 bases separated the two germline ends. The length of the CDR3 is 14 residues. Germline CDR1 and CDR2: MDHEN and SYDVKM. The CDR3 nucleotides read TGTGCCAGCAGTTTTTGGCCAGGCAATCAGCCCCAGCATTTT. Its protein is CASSFWPGNQPQHF.

This clone was found once. The chain uses TRBV5-4 and TRBJ2-5; 11 bases map to TRBD1. Germline V gene data show CDR1 as SGHNT and CDR2 as YYREEE (reference sequence). This CDR3 is built from 15 residues. Trimming at V came to 2 bases and at J to 5 bases, leaving 5 bases not matched to a gene. In DNA, the CDR3 is TGTGCCAGCAGCTTACCGGGACAGGGGGTTGAGACCCAGTACTTC. Translation: CASSLPGQGVETQYF. Variable domain in full (rest from reference TRBV5-4 and TRBJ2-5): ETGVTQSPTHLIKTRGQQVTLRCSSQSGHNTVSWYQQALGQGPQFIFQYYREEENGRGNFPPRFSGLQFPNYSSELNVNALELDDSALYLCASSLPGQGVETQYFGPGTRLLVL.

The chain recombines TRBV30 with TRBJ2-2; no definite D call. V was cut by 2 bases and J by 7 bases, with 5 bases left in between. This CDR3 contains 11 residues. The V gene's germline CDR1 is GTSNPN and CDR2 SVGIG (reference sequence). The DNA for the CDR3 is TGTGCCTGGAGTCGGGTCGGGGAGCTGTTTTTT. It yields the protein CAWSRVGELFF.

The chain is built from TRBV7-2 and TRBJ1-6; D ambiguous. This CDR3 spans 16 amino acids. Trimming stripped 3 bases from V and 4 bases from J, with 13 bases between. Looked up from germline, CDR1 is SGHTA and CDR2 is FQGNSA. The DNA of the CDR3 is TGTGCCAGCAGCTTCCTAGAAGTCCTATATAATTCACCCCTCCACTTT. It specifies CASSFLEVLYNSPLHF.

The rearrangement joins TRBV1 to TRBJ1-2. TRBV1 is given as a pseudogene. CDR3 size: 16 residues. The DNA for the CDR3 is TGCACCAGCAGCCAAGTACCGGGAGGGCATAACTATGGCTACACCTTC. Its translation: CTSSQVPGGHNYGYTF.

This chain links TRBV19 with TRBJ1-2; a possible D gene is TRBD1 (6 bases). The V end lost 7 bases, the J end lost 5 bases, and 17 bases lay between the germline ends. The V gene's germline CDR1 is LNHDA and CDR2 SQIVND (reference sequence). The CDR3 has 14 residues. Here the CDR3 reads CASKFGVDRYGYTF. DNA of the CDR3: TGTGCCAGTAAATTCGGCGTGGACAGATATGGCTACACCTTC.

V is TRBV19 and J is TRBJ1-2, with 9 positions matching TRBD1. V was clipped by 2 bases and J by 11 bases; unmatched bases: 9. This CDR3 comprises 14 residues. Germline values: CDR1 LNHDA, CDR2 SQIVND (reference sequence). This CDR3 reads CASSIMPGQGSYTF. The CDR3, as DNA: TGTGCCAGTAGTATAATGCCGGGACAGGGATCTTACACCTTC.

This clone has only a few counts. CDR3 protein: CASSGGGRTEAFF. CDR3 in DNA: TGCGCCAGCAGCGGAGGGGGCCGCACTGAAGCTTTCTTT. The V call is TRBV5-1, the J call TRBJ1-1; 7 positions match TRBD1. The CDR3 length is 13 residues. Germline V lookup: CDR1 SGHRS, CDR2 YFSETQ. V was pared by 4 bases and J by 4 bases, with 4 bases of the junction left unmatched. Filled out from reference TRBV5-1 and TRBJ1-1, the complete variable domain reads KAGVTQTPRYLIKTRGQQVTLSCSPISGHRSVSWYQQTPGQGLQFLFEYFSETQRNKGNFPGRFSGRQFSNSRSEMNVSTLELGDSALYLCASSGGGRTEAFFGQGTRLTVV.

This sequence joins TRBV7-2 and TRBJ2-7; TRBD2 matches 8 bases. The trim removed 5 bases at V and 9 bases at J, leaving 15 bases unmatched. The germline gives CDR1 SGHTA, CDR2 FQGNSA. The CDR3 sequence is 15 residues long. CDR3 nucleotides: TGTGCCAGCAGCGGCACCGCGGGGGGTGGCCGGGGGCAGTACTTC. Amino acid sequence: CASSGTAGGGRGQYF.

The chain links TRBV18 to TRBJ2-1; 10 bases are shared with TRBD2. The V gene's germline CDR1 is KGHSH and CDR2 LQKENI. There are 17 residues in the CDR3. V trimming: 1 base; J trimming: 10 bases; junction bases outside the gene matches: 13. The CDR3 loop reads CASSPRSSSSGGREQFF. CDR3 bases: TGTGCCAGCTCACCACGGTCCTCGTCTAGCGGGGGAAGGGAGCAGTTCTTC.